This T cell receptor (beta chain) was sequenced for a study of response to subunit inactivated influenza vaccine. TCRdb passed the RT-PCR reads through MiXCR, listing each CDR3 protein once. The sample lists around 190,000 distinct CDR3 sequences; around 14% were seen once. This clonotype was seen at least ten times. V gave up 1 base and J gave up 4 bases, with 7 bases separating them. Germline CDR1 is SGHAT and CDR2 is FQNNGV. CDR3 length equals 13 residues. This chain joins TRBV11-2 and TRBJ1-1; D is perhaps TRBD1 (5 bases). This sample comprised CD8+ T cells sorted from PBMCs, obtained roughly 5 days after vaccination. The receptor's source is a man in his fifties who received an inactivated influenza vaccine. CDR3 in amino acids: CASSLVGATEAFF. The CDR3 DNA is TGTGCCAGCAGCTTAGTCGGGGCCACTGAAGCTTTCTTT.